The next 3 T cell receptor beta chains were all read from a single sample in a study of beta chain features in type 1 diabetes. Overall study results and limits: Researchers report that Type 1 diabetes patients had moderately but significantly shorter TCRB CDR3s across all four CD4+ subsets.

These receptors' antigens are unknown. Sequencing targeted expressed TCRB transcripts, as all isolated RNA had been reverse transcribed. TCRdb's table, derived via immunoSEQ multiplex PCR, lists solely in-frame clones and lacks some. The table lists 600,000 to 700,000 clones, roughly 12% of them singletons, with 0.095% to 0.15% in the top ten. Sample: naive CD4+ T cells from blood. These receptors were collected from a man younger than 40 with type 1 diabetes.

The rearrangement joins TRBV7-2 to TRBJ1-5, with unresolved D. V was trimmed by 1 base and J by 5 bases, leaving 6 bases between them. The V gene's germline CDR1 is SGHTA and CDR2 FQGNSA. The CDR3 is 13 residues long. For the CDR3, the DNA is TGTGCCAGCAGCTTAGACGCGGATCAGCCCCAGCATTTT. This sequence encodes CASSLDADQPQHF.

This clone was detected only once. This chain connects TRBV5-8 to TRBJ2-5; D is ambiguous. Germline CDR1 SGHTS, CDR2 YDEGEE. The CDR3 consists of 14 residues. The V end was cut by 0 bases, the J end by 3 bases, with 9 bases between. CDR3 DNA: TGTGCCAGCAGCTTGGAAAGTCGAGAAGAGACCCAGTACTTC. Translating gives CASSLESREETQYF.

The V gene is TRBV5-6, the J gene TRBJ1-1; D uncertain. This CDR3 is 11 amino acids long. Per the germline V gene, CDR1 is SGHDT and CDR2 is YYEEEE. Trimming took 5 bases from V and 6 from J, leaving 8 bases between them. CDR3 residues: CASSRRAEAFF. DNA of the CDR3: TGTGCCAGCAGTAGAAGGGCTGAAGCTTTCTTT.